Presented here are 28 T cell receptor beta chains from one specimen sequenced in a study of T cell changes during pregnancy in multiple sclerosis. Sequencing used immunoSEQ multiplex PCR; TCRdb keeps in-frame clones, though not all of them. The sample contains about 92,000 clones, 94% of which appear only once. This specimen was peripheral blood, taken in the third trimester of pregnancy. These receptors all stem from a female donor with multiple sclerosis, enrolled in a pregnancy study.

This chain joins TRBV6-5 and TRBJ2-7; 8 positions agree with TRBD1. With V trimmed by 6 bases and J by 6 bases, 7 bases remained unmatched. The CDR3 is made up of 13 amino acids. From germline, CDR1 is MNHEY and CDR2 SVGAGI. In nucleotides, the CDR3 is TGTGCCAGCAGCCCCGGGACAGGTTTCGAGCAGTACTTC. It specifies CASSPGTGFEQYF.

This chain uses TRBV19 with TRBJ1-4, with 7 bases identical to TRBD1. The CDR3 totals 10 residues. With V trimmed by 10 bases and J by 10 bases, 3 bases remained unmatched. Germline V gives CDR1 LNHDA, CDR2 SQIVND (reference sequence). CDR3 residues: CAKTGVKLFF. For the CDR3, the DNA is TGTGCCAAAACAGGGGTAAAACTGTTTTTT.

In the case of this clone: One junction end disagrees with the germline gene, perhaps due to a read error. The genes are TRBV7-2 and TRBJ2-1; 11 bases are shared with TRBD2. Germline lookup yields CDR1 SGHTA and CDR2 FQGNSA. The CDR3 has 15 residues. The CDR3 reads CASSLAGGNYNEQFF. The DNA of the CDR3 is TGTGCCAGCAGTTTAGCGGGAGGGAACTACAATGAGCAGTTCTTC.

The count of this clone is one. J is TRBJ2-2 and V is TRBV6-1; TRBD2 aligns across 7 bases. CDR1 MNHNS and CDR2 SASEGT come from the germline V gene. V lost 8 bases, J lost 3 bases, and 9 bases stayed unmatched. This CDR3 spans 15 amino acids. CDR3 bases: TGTGCCAGCGGGGAGGGTCCCGACGACACCGGGGAGCTGTTTTTT. The encoded protein is CASGEGPDDTGELFF.

The chain employs TRBV21-1 and TRBJ2-5; the D call in the table, TRBD1, was not verified against the DNA. TRBV21-1 is a pseudogene segment. This CDR3 has 15 amino acids. In DNA, the CDR3 is TGTGCCAGCAGCAAACCCCGGACAGGGGGAGAGACCCAGTACTTC. Its translation: CASSKPRTGGETQYF.

The gene calls are TRBV19 and TRBJ2-2; tentative D call: TRBD2 (6 bases). The V and J ends lost 1 base and 6 bases respectively, with 9 bases between them. The CDR3 is made up of 14 amino acids. Germline-derived CDR1 and CDR2 are LNHDA and SQIVND (reference sequence). CDR3 residues: CASSIGGEAGELFF. Written as DNA, the CDR3 is TGTGCCAGTAGTATAGGGGGGGAGGCCGGGGAGCTGTTTTTT.

This clone is a singleton in its sample. The chain combines TRBV1 with TRBJ2-1; TRBD1, as called in the table, went unchecked against the DNA. TRBV1 is designated a pseudogene. The CDR3 is 16 amino acids. The CDR3 DNA sequence: TGCACCAGCAGTCATCCGACAGGGGGGACCTACAATGAGCAGTTCTTC. Its protein is CTSSHPTGGTYNEQFF.

The rearrangement uses TRBV28 and TRBJ1-2, with a tentative D call TRBD1 (5 bases). The V gene lost 7 bases and the J gene lost 7 bases, with 13 bases spanning the gap. This CDR3 spans 12 amino acids. CDR1 is MDHEN and CDR2 is SYDVKM in the germline V gene. The DNA of the CDR3 is TGTGCCAGCACGGGTGGGGCGCGTGGCTACACCTTC. This gives the protein CASTGGARGYTF.

This chain uses TRBV7-2 with TRBJ2-7, with 7 bases aligning to TRBD1. Germline assignment: CDR1 SGHTA and CDR2 FQGNSA. V trimming: 6 bases; J trimming: 6 bases; junction bases outside the gene matches: 8. The CDR3 is 13 amino acids. CDR3: CASSRTGNGEQYF. The CDR3 nucleotides are TGTGCCAGCAGTAGGACAGGCAACGGCGAGCAGTACTTC.

This chain uses TRBV27 with TRBJ2-7; D may be TRBD1 (6 bases). The CDR3 is made up of 14 amino acids. Germline assignment: CDR1 MNHEY and CDR2 SMNVEV (reference sequence). V was clipped by 2 bases and J by 1 base, with 9 bases between them. As DNA, the CDR3 is TGTGCCAGCAGTTTACGGCAGGGGTCCTACGAGCAGTACTTC. Translating gives CASSLRQGSYEQYF.

The J gene is TRBJ2-3, the V gene TRBV4-3; 9 positions agree with TRBD2. The CDR3 runs to 17 residues. Germline V CDR1 and CDR2: LGHNA, YSLEER. Trimming removed 5 bases from V and 3 bases from J; junction bases left unmatched: 12. For the CDR3, the DNA is TGCGCCAGCAGCAGAGGAGGCGTAGCGGGAGTGACAGATACGCAGTATTTT. The encoded protein is CASSRGGVAGVTDTQYF.

The chain uses TRBV13 and TRBJ2-1; 13 nucleotides line up with TRBD2. Germline CDR1 reads PRHDT; CDR2 reads FYEKMQ (reference sequence). J was trimmed by 8 bases and V by 5 bases; bases with no gene match: 6. The CDR3 totals 15 residues. The CDR3 is CASSPRTSGSHEQFF. CDR3 bases: TGTGCCAGCAGCCCCCGGACTAGCGGGAGTCATGAGCAGTTCTTC. The entire variable domain, with the rest obtained from reference TRBV13 and TRBJ2-1, is as follows: AAGVIQSPRHLIKEKRETATLKCYPIPRHDTVYWYQQGPGQDPQFLISFYEKMQSDKGSIPDRFSAQQFSDYHSELNMSSLELGDSALYFCASSPRTSGSHEQFFGPGTRLTVL.

This sequence joins TRBV11-1 and TRBJ2-7; possible D gene TRBD2, 5 bases. This CDR3 has 15 amino acids. Per the germline V gene, CDR1 is SGHAT and CDR2 is FQDESV (reference sequence). The germline V and J ends were trimmed by 4 bases and 4 bases, with 17 bases remaining between them. The CDR3 sequence is CASSSRDNRLYEQYF. The DNA for the CDR3 is TGTGCCAGCAGCTCCCGGGATAACCGTCTGTACGAGCAGTACTTC.

This chain links TRBV30 with TRBJ1-2; D is uncertain. This CDR3 is 11 amino acids long. Deletions cut 0 bases from V and 7 bases from J, with 6 bases between. CDR1 GTSNPN and CDR2 SVGIG come from the germline V gene (reference sequence). The CDR3 spells CAWSVLGGYTF. As DNA, the CDR3 is TGTGCCTGGAGTGTACTCGGTGGCTACACCTTC.

The chain joins TRBV6-5 to TRBJ2-7; 8 bases agree with TRBD1. CDR1 and CDR2 (germline): MNHEY, SVGAGI. The CDR3 is 15 amino acids. After removal of 5 bases from V and 2 bases from J, the junction contained 8 bases not matched to a gene. CDR3 residues: CASSLQGQDPYEQYF. The CDR3 coding sequence is TGTGCCAGCAGTCTCCAGGGACAGGACCCCTACGAGCAGTACTTC.

CDR3 DNA sequence: TGTGCCATCAGTGAGTGGTCGGGATCAAACACCGGGGAGCTGTTTTTT. It specifies CAISEWSGSNTGELFF. The rearrangement uses TRBV10-3 and TRBJ2-2, with a weak D call TRBD2 (5 bases). This CDR3 is built from 16 residues. Germline CDR1 ENHRY, CDR2 SYGVKD. V lost 1 base to trimming and J lost 2 bases, with 11 bases between them.

This sequence joins TRBV6-1 and TRBJ2-3, with 11 nucleotides matching TRBD1. V trimming: 7 bases; J trimming: 3 bases; junction bases outside the gene matches: 6. The germline CDR1 and CDR2 sequences are MNHNS and SASEGT. CDR3 length: 15 amino acids. CDR3 sequence: CASTFGTGGTDTQYF. The CDR3 bases are TGTGCCAGCACCTTCGGGACAGGGGGTACAGATACGCAGTATTTT.

J is TRBJ2-3 and V is TRBV19; D might be TRBD2 (6 bases). CDR3 length: 15 residues. CDR1 is LNHDA and CDR2 is SQIVND in the germline V gene (reference sequence). Trimming shortened V by 1 base and J by 1 base, and 9 bases separated the two germline ends. CDR3 amino acids: CASSIGPGGTDTQYF. The CDR3, as DNA: TGTGCCAGTAGTATAGGCCCGGGAGGCACAGATACGCAGTATTTT.

The gene calls are TRBV19 and TRBJ2-1; TRBD2 is a possible D gene (6 bases). Trimming stripped 8 bases from V and 4 bases from J, with 21 bases between. CDR3 length equals 16 residues. Germline CDR1 LNHDA, CDR2 SQIVND (reference sequence). CDR3 sequence (DNA): TGTGCCAGTTCCAGTAGGGAGCGGGCCTTTTACAATGAGCAGTTCTTC. Protein product: CASSSRERAFYNEQFF.

The chain uses TRBV5-4 and TRBJ2-2; 7 bases agree with TRBD2. Germline V CDR1 and CDR2: SGHNT, YYREEE (reference sequence). The CDR3 is 18 residues long. V was pared by 5 bases and J by 4 bases, with 17 bases of the junction left unmatched. The CDR3 sequence: CASRPGWGGSSSTGELFF. Written as DNA, the CDR3 is TGTGCCAGCAGACCGGGTTGGGGCGGGAGTTCCAGCACCGGGGAGCTGTTTTTT.

The chain is built from TRBV6-5 and TRBJ2-1; possibly TRBD2 for D (6 bases). With 0 bases removed from V and 4 bases from J, the gap between germline ends came to 10 bases. In germline, CDR1 is MNHEY, CDR2 SVGAGI. The CDR3 sequence is 15 residues long. CDR3: CASSYSGGVYNEQFF. The CDR3 coding sequence is TGTGCCAGCAGTTACTCGGGGGGAGTATACAATGAGCAGTTCTTC.

The V and J genes are TRBV27 and TRBJ2-7; the D is unclear. The CDR3 is 16 amino acids. Germline CDR1 is MNHEY and CDR2 is SMNVEV (reference sequence). V dropped 0 bases and J dropped 0 bases, with 12 bases sitting between them. The CDR3 is CASSLSSKPRSYEQYF. The CDR3 DNA reads as TGTGCCAGCAGTTTATCTAGCAAACCCCGCTCCTACGAGCAGTACTTC.

Concerning this clone itself: Within the sample, other DNA sequences also encode this same CDR3. The genes are TRBV9 and TRBJ1-1; D is uncertain. The CDR3 totals 13 residues. Looked up from germline, CDR1 is SGDLS and CDR2 is YYNGEE. The V gene lost 2 bases and the J gene lost 0 bases, with 5 bases spanning the gap. The CDR3 sequence: CASSVSVNTEAFF. The CDR3 region has the DNA TGTGCCAGCAGCGTGTCGGTGAACACTGAAGCTTTCTTT. The variable domain in full, completed from reference TRBV9 and TRBJ1-1, reads DSGVTQTPKHLITATGQRVTLRCSPRSGDLSVYWYQQSLDQGLQFLIQYYNGEERAKGNILERFSAQQFPDLHSELNLSSLELGDSALYFCASSVSVNTEAFFGQGTRLTVV.

V usage is TRBV6-1 and J usage is TRBJ1-4; D unresolved. The CDR3 spans 15 residues. CDR1 is MNHNS, CDR2 SASEGT, per germline. V was trimmed by 8 bases and J by 8 bases, leaving 21 bases between them. The CDR3 region is CASGETRREGEKLFF. CDR3 coding DNA: TGTGCCAGCGGCGAGACGAGGCGGGAAGGGGAAAAACTGTTTTTT.

The gene calls are TRBV6-5 and TRBJ1-5; maybe TRBD1 (5 bases). Germline V gene sequence: CDR1 MNHEY, CDR2 SVGAGI. Trimming took off 0 bases at V and 6 bases at J, with 12 bases between the two ends. The CDR3 is 15 residues long. The CDR3 is CASSYSRQGLQPQHF. DNA of the CDR3: TGTGCCAGCAGTTACTCGAGGCAGGGCCTTCAGCCCCAGCATTTT.

This chain joins TRBV5-4 and TRBJ2-7; no clear D gene. CDR3 length: 12 amino acids. Trimming pared 2 bases from V and 5 bases from J, leaving 8 bases between. Per germline, CDR1 SGHNT and CDR2 YYREEE (reference sequence). The CDR3 sequence: CASSFLSDEQYF. The CDR3 nucleotides are TGTGCCAGCAGCTTTTTGTCGGACGAGCAGTACTTC.

J is TRBJ1-4 and V is TRBV30; unclear D gene. The V gene's germline CDR1 is GTSNPN and CDR2 SVGIG (reference sequence). V gave up 2 bases and J gave up 4 bases, with 14 bases separating them. This CDR3 contains 15 residues. Written as DNA, the CDR3 is TGTGCCTGGAGTCCCGGCGGGTCTGGTAATGAAAAACTGTTTTTT. Translated: CAWSPGGSGNEKLFF. Using reference TRBV30 and TRBJ1-4 for the parts outside the CDR3, the full variable domain is SQTIHQWPATLVQPVGSPLSLECTVEGTSNPNLYWYRQAAGRGLQLLFYSVGIGQISSEVPQNLSASRPQDRQFILSSKKLLLSDSGFYLCAWSPGGSGNEKLFFGSGTQLSVL.

The chain combines TRBV9 with TRBJ2-1; 13 bases are a match to TRBD2. This CDR3 has 19 amino acids. The trim removed 0 bases at V and 4 bases at J, leaving 10 bases unmatched. The germline V gene has CDR1 SGDLS and CDR2 YYNGEE. Here the CDR3 DNA reads TGTGCCAGCAGCGTAGATCCTCGTGGGACTAGCGGGATATACAATGAGCAGTTCTTC. Protein: CASSVDPRGTSGIYNEQFF.